This T cell receptor (beta chain) was sequenced for a study of shared clonotypes between healthy human individuals. TCRdb's copy holds only in-frame clones and misses some; the assay was immunoSEQ multiplex PCR. The sample carries under 2,500,000 clones, 95% recorded once. The CDR3 has 14 amino acids. Germline CDR1 reads MDHEN; CDR2 reads SYDVKM. Trimming cost V 7 bases and J 2 bases, with 14 bases left between them. Sample: naive CD4+ T cells sorted from blood. As for subset: CD45RA+ positively selected. This rearrangement joins TRBV28 to TRBJ1-2, with D unclear. This receptor was taken from a man aged 18-30 years in good health. As DNA, the CDR3 is TGTGCCAGCACCTCGGAGGAACCCAACTATGGCTACACCTTC. It codes for CASTSEEPNYGYTF.